The present TCR beta chain was sequenced within a study of cytomegalovirus exposure and HLA in healthy donors. Overall study context: Roughly 85 million unique TCRs from HLA-typed donors made up an early data release. Genetic ancestry analysis placed around 76% of the 350 to 500 donors that were genotyped in the Caucasian-associated cluster. Findings and limits, study-wide: Excluded were some V segments that proved indistinguishable, including TRBV6-2 and TRBV6-3. A list of 150 to 200 TCR beta chains associated with cytomegalovirus was given.

The PCR made use of 60 Vbeta and 13 Jbeta primers. TCRdb's copy holds only in-frame clones and misses some; the assay was immunoSEQ multiplex PCR. The table lists about 160,000 clones, 65% to 85% of them singletons. In the case of this clone: Its antigen is unknown.

V lost 3 bases and J lost 5; bases outside the gene matches: 9. The CDR3 extends over 16 amino acids. Germline V gene data show CDR1 as SSHAT and CDR2 as FNYEAQ (reference sequence). The chain uses TRBV7-7 and TRBJ2-5; 10 nucleotides agree with TRBD1. The sequence was collected from a woman in her 40s in good health and CMV-seropositive. Sequencing input: PBMCs. The CDR3 DNA sequence: TGTGCCAGCAGCTTGTTAGGGACAGGGGAAGGGGAGACCCAGTACTTC. Translating gives CASSLLGTGEGETQYF.